This TCR beta chain is drawn from a study of blood T cells in healthy people across ages. It was with a sample-barcoded 5' primer and a J-beta primer mix that a second PCR of about 7 to 12 cycles was run. TCRdb re-called the 5' RACE reads through MiXCR, storing one row per CDR3 protein. The data show 450,000 to 700,000 distinct CDR3 sequences, 25% to 30% seen once. This clonotype showed up just a few times. Isolation yielded PBMCs, at least 6 million per sample, in every case. The CDR3 runs 14 residues. The germline V gene encodes CDR1 MNHNS and CDR2 SASEGT. Trimming pared 7 bases from V and 1 base from J, leaving 10 bases between.

The sequenced sample consisted of blood. The clonotype comes from a woman in her 70s in good health. The V call is TRBV6-1, the J call TRBJ2-2; a weak D match, TRBD1 (6 bases). The CDR3 DNA sequence: TGTGCCAGCATTAGGGGGATGAACACCGGGGAGCTGTTTTTT. Protein: CASIRGMNTGELFF.